The following is a TCR beta chain sequence with its context. Its antigen is unknown. This sample stems from a study of blood T cells in healthy people across ages. Study-wide background: T cells yielded about one barcoded beta molecule per two cells through template switching.

Study-wide results and caveats: TCR beta diversity was tightly associated with the proportion of naive T cells. Age brought a roughly linear fall in TCR beta diversity measured per million T cells.

Each of the donors had roughly 10 milliliters of peripheral blood drawn into EDTA-treated Vacutainer tubes. The CDR3 is 15 amino acids. Through a sample-barcoded 5' primer and a J-beta primer mix, a second PCR was run for roughly 6 to 12 cycles. TCRdb reanalysed the 5' RACE reads using MiXCR and keeps one entry per CDR3 protein. This sample has 1.5 million to 2 million distinct CDR3 sequences, with approximately 28% found just once. The sequenced sample consisted of blood. The receptor was derived from a woman younger than 45 in good health. The rearrangement links TRBV21-1 to TRBJ2-4; TRBD1, the table's D call, was not compared with the DNA. Gene TRBJ2-7 matches the end of the DNA better, so the J call may be wrong. TRBV21-1 is a recognized pseudogene. CDR3 coding DNA: TGTGCCAGGCTCCGGAGAGGGGAGGTTTGTGACGAGCAGTACTTC. Amino acid sequence: CARLRRGEVCDEQYF.